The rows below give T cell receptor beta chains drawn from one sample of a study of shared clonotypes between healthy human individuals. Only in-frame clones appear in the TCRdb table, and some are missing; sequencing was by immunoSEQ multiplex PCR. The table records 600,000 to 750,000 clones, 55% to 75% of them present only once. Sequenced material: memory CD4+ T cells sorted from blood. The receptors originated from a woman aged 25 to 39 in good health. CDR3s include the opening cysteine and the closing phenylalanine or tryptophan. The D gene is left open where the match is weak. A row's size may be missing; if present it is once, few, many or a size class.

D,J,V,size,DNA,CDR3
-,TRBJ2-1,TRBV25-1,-,TGTGCCAGCGGGGGGGCCCCGGTAATTAAGCAGTTCTTC,CASGGAPVIKQFF
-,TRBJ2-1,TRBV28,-,TGTGCCAGCAGCTCTGAGGAGGGTTTTTACAATGAGCAGTTCTTC,CASSSEEGFYNEQFF
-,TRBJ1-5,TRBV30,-,TGTGCCTGGAGCCAGAGTTCTAGCAATCAGCCCCAGCATTTT,CAWSQSSSNQPQHF
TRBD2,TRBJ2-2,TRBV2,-,TGTGCCAGCAGAAAGCGGGAGGGCCGGTTCGGGGAGCTGTTTTTT,CASRKREGRFGELFF
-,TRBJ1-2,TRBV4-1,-,TGCGCCAGCAGCTCCAGGGGTGAAAACTATGGCTACACCTTC,CASSSRGENYGYTF
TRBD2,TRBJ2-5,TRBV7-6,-,TGTGCCAGCAGCTTTGTAACGGGAGGAGAGACCCAGTACTTC,CASSFVTGGETQYF
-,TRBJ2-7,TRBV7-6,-,TGTGCCAGCAGCTTAGAACGGGGGATCGAGCAGTACTTC,CASSLERGIEQYF
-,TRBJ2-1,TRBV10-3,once,TGTGCCATCAGCCCGGGACCCCAGGGCAATGAGCAGTTCTTC,CAISPGPQGNEQFF
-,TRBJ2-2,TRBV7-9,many,TGTGCCAGCAGACCCGGGAGTGGTAGCACCGGGGAGCTGTTTTTT,CASRPGSGSTGELFF
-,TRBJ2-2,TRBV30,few,TGTGCCTGGAGCAGGGGCACCGGGGAGCTGTTTTTT,CAWSRGTGELFF
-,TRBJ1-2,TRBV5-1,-,TGCGCCAGCAGCTTGGGGCCTTGGGATGGCTACACCTTC,CASSLGPWDGYTF
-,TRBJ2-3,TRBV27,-,TGTGCCAGCAGTTTAAGAGGGGGGGGACTTTGGGATACGCAGTATTTT,CASSLRGGGLWDTQYF
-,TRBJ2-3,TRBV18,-,TGTGCCAGCTCACCCACCTCAGATACGCAGTATTTT,CASSPTSDTQYF
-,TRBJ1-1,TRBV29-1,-,TGCAGCGTTGCGTTCGCAGGCGGCGGCACTGAAGCTTTCTTT,CSVAFAGGGTEAFF
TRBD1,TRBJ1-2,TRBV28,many,TGTGCCAGCAGCTCCCGGGGGACAGAGAGACATGGCTACACCTTC,CASSSRGTERHGYTF
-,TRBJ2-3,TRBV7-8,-,TGTGCCACACTACGGCAGCTAAGGGATACGCAGTATTTT,CATLRQLRDTQYF
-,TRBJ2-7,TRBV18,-,TGTGCCAGCTCACCGTCGACCTACGAGCAGTACTTC,CASSPSTYEQYF
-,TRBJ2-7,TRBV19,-,TGTGCCAGTAGTATAGGGTTGGTGGGGGCCACACTTATCTTC,CASSIGLVGATLIF
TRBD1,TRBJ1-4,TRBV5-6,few,TGTGCCAGCAGCTGGGGACAGGGGGCAGGTGAAAAACTGTTTTTT,CASSWGQGAGEKLFF
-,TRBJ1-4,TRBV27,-,TGTGCCAGCAGGGAACAATCCCTTGGGAAACTGTTTTTT,CASREQSLGKLFF
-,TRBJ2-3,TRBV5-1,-,TGCCCCCGTCACACAGATACGCAGTATTTT,CPRHTDTQYF
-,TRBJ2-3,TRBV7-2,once,TGTGCCAGCAGCCCGGGAGTGGCTTATGCGGATACGCAGTATTTT,CASSPGVAYADTQYF
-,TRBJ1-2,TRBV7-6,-,TGTGCCAGCAGCGTCAAGGGGGGCCGTGGCTACACCTTC,CASSVKGGRGYTF
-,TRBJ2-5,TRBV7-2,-,TGTGCCAGCAGCTTAGGGCCAGGGATGGAGACCCAGTACTTC,CASSLGPGMETQYF
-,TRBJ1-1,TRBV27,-,TGTGCCAGCAGTTTATTGGGACGCGATGATGAAGCTTTCTTT,CASSLLGRDDEAFF
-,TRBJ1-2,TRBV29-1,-,TGCAGCGTGGGGGAAAGGACATCCTCTAACTATGGCTACACCTTC,CSVGERTSSNYGYTF
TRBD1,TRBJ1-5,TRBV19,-,TGTGCCAGTAGCACGACCGGGACAGGGGTCCAGAGCAATCAGCCCCAGCATTTT,CASSTTGTGVQSNQPQHF
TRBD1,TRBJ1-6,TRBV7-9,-,TGTGCCAGCAACCTTGGGGGACAGCGAAATTCACCCCTCCACTTT,CASNLGGQRNSPLHF
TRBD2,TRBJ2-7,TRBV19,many,TGTGCCAGTAGTGTGGGACTAGCGGCTCCCTACGAGCAGTACTTC,CASSVGLAAPYEQYF
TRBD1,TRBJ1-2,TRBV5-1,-,TGCGCCAGCAGCTTGGTCCAGGGGGACTATGGCTACACCTTC,CASSLVQGDYGYTF
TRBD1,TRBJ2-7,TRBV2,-,TGTGCCAGCACATCCGAAAGGACAGGGCTCTACGAGCAGTACTTC,CASTSERTGLYEQYF
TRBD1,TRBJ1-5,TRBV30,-,TGTGCCTGGAGTGTAGCAGGGGGTCAGCCCCAGCATTTT,CAWSVAGGQPQHF
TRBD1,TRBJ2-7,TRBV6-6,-,TGTGCCAGCAGTAATGCCGGGACAGGGTCCTACGAGCAGTACTTC,CASSNAGTGSYEQYF
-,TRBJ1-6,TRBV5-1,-,TGCGCCAGCAGCTTGCCAAATTCACCCCTCCACTTT,CASSLPNSPLHF
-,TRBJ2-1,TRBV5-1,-,TGCGCCAGCAGTATAAGCTCTTCCTACAATGAGCAGTTCTTC,CASSISSSYNEQFF
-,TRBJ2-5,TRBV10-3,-,TGTGCCATCAGTGAGAGGGAGGGGGTAGAGACCCAGTACTTC,CAISEREGVETQYF
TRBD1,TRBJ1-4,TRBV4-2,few,TGTGCCAGCAGCCTTCGGACAGGGAGTAATGAAAAACTGTTTTTT,CASSLRTGSNEKLFF
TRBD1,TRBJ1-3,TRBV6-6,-,TGTGCCAGCAGCCGTCGGACAGGGGTCTCTGGAAACACCATATATTTT,CASSRRTGVSGNTIYF
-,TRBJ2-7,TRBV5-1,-,TGCGCCAGCAGCTTGGCCCAGACCCCGTACGAGCAGTACTTC,CASSLAQTPYEQYF
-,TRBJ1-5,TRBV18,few,TGTGCCAGCTCACCACCGAGCGGAGGGCAGCCCCAGCATTTT,CASSPPSGGQPQHF
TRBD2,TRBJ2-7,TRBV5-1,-,TGCGCCAGCAGCGACCCACAATTTGGCGGGAGGGAGAGATACGAGCAGTACTTC,CASSDPQFGGRERYEQYF
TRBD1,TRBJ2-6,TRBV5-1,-,TGCGCCAGCAGCACCGACTTACAGGGGGCTGGGGCCAACGTCCTGACTTTC,CASSTDLQGAGANVLTF
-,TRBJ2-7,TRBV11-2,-,TGTGCCAGCAGCCTTAATCGTTTTCCCGCGAGGTCGGATGAGCAGTACTTC,CASSLNRFPARSDEQYF
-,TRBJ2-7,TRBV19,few,TGTGCCAGTAGTTATAGCCGGGGTCTCTCCTACGAGCAGTACTTC,CASSYSRGLSYEQYF
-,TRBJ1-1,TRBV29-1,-,TGCAGCGTTACGAGGTGGCAGTACACTGAAGCTTTCTTT,CSVTRWQYTEAFF
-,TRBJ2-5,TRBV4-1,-,TGCGCCAGCAGCCAAGGGGGGACCCAGTACTTC,CASSQGGTQYF
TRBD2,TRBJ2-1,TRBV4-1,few,TGCGCCAGCAGCCATGGTACTAGCGGATTCAACAATGAGCAGTTCTTC,CASSHGTSGFNNEQFF
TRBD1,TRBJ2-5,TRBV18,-,TGTGCCAGCTCACCATCCGCCCAGGGGGCGGGTGAGACCCAGTACTTC,CASSPSAQGAGETQYF
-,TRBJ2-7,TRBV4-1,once,TGCGCCAGCAGCCAAGCTGCGGGACAGAGCTACGAGCAGTACTTC,CASSQAAGQSYEQYF
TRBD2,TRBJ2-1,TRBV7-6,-,TGTGCCAGCAGCTTTAAACTAGCGAGGGACTACAATGAGCAGTTCTTC,CASSFKLARDYNEQFF
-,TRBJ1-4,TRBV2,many,TGTGCCAGCAGTGGAGATTCGGGAAATGAAAAACTGTTTTTT,CASSGDSGNEKLFF
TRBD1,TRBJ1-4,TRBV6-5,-,TGTGCCAGCAGTGACAGGGCAACTAATGAAAAACTGTTTTTT,CASSDRATNEKLFF